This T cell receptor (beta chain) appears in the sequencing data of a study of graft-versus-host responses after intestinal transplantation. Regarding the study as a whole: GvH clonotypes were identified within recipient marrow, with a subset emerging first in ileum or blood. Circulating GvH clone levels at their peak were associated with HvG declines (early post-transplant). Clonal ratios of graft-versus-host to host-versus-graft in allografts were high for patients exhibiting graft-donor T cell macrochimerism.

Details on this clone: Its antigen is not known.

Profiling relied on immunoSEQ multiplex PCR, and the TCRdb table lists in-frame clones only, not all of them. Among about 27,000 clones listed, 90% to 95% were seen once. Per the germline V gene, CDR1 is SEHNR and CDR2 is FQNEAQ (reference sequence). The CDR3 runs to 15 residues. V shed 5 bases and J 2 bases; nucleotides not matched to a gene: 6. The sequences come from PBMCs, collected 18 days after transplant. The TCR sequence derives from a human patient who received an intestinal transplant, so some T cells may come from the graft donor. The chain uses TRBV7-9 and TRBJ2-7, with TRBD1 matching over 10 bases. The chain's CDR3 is CASSESGTGAYEQYF. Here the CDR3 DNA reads TGTGCCAGCAGCGAATCCGGGACAGGGGCCTACGAGCAGTACTTC.